This T cell receptor (beta chain) was obtained from a study of T cell repertoires in aging, cancer and after chemotherapy. Regarding the study as a whole: The repertoire data cannot show anything about immunological memory following chemotherapy.

Rearranged V-D-J TRB sequences were amplified with a mixed TRB-A/B primer pool. TCRdb called the multiplex PCR reads again in MiXCR, with one record for every CDR3 protein. Of 9,500 to 11,000 distinct CDR3 sequences listed, approximately 26% are singletons. Peripheral blood genomic DNA, not sorted cells or RNA, was the template. J was trimmed by 8 bases and V by 4 bases; bases with no gene match: 9. The CDR3 contains 15 residues. Germline assignment: CDR1 SGHTA and CDR2 FQGTGA. For this clonotype: Its target is not known.

This TCR derives from a human donor in good health. This chain links TRBV7-3 with TRBJ1-1; 11 bases map to TRBD1. Sequenced: blood. CDR3: CASSSSPGTGGEAFF. Here the CDR3 DNA reads TGTGCCAGCAGCTCCTCGCCAGGGACAGGGGGAGAAGCTTTCTTT. The full variable domain, rest sourced from reference TRBV7-3 and TRBJ1-1, is GAGVSQTPSNKVTEKGKYVELRCDPISGHTALYWYRQSLGQGPEFLIYFQGTGAADDSGLPNDRFFAVRPEGSVSTLKIQRTERGDSAVYLCASSSSPGTGGEAFFGQGTRLTVV.